This T cell receptor beta chain was found in a study of blood T cell repertoires in COVID-19. The overall study: Whether acute or convalescent, the COVID-19 samples came from the United States, Italy and Spain.

The table lists this clone with a count of one. Looked up from germline, CDR1 is SGHVS and CDR2 is FNYEAQ. The CDR3 extends over 13 amino acids. V lost 4 bases to trimming and J lost 2 bases, with 8 bases between them. Original handling: Amplification with reference gene primers provided the estimates of nucleated cell counts. Assay used: immunoSEQ multiplex PCR; TCRdb lists only in-frame clones, some missing. Clone size and V and J calls were adopted from that table, with D and trimming inferred from the DNA. Here the sample spans around 160,000 clones, over 80% being singletons. Everyone who took part was roughly 18 to 89 years old, and they came from about two dozen US areas. Cohort assignment relied on participant-reported clinical history.

This clonotype was obtained from an older woman who had recovered from COVID-19. The chain joins TRBV7-6 to TRBJ1-1; a weak D match, TRBD1 (5 bases). Material: PBMCs or T cells enriched from blood (not recorded which). This chain's CDR3 is CASSSDSNTEAFF. DNA for the CDR3: TGTGCCAGCAGCTCAGACAGTAACACTGAAGCTTTCTTT.